The entry below describes one T cell receptor (beta chain). Antigen: not known. CDR3 length: 17 residues. Germline CDR1 reads SGDLS; CDR2 reads YYNGEE. The ends lost 3 bases at V and 4 bases at J; junction bases unmatched: 4. Corrective heart surgery yielded the resections from which the thymus tissue came. This record belongs to a study of human thymus T cells. Broader study findings: Repertoires sampled from thymus and blood appeared biased in V and J gene usage. A high degree of thymic repertoire overlap among unrelated individuals was reported in related research.

Libraries were prepared by immunoSEQ multiplex PCR; TCRdb keeps only in-frame clonotypes and omits some of them. The sample holds 55,000 to 85,000 clones, about 95% seen once. The V gene is TRBV9, the J gene TRBJ2-1, with 16 bases lining up with TRBD2. The receptor was derived from a girl in the first two years of life with a congenital heart defect but otherwise immunologically healthy. Sequenced sample: thymus tissue. CDR3 sequence (DNA): TGTGCCAGCAGCGACGGGACTAGCGGGAGGGAGTACAATGAGCAGTTCTTC. It specifies CASSDGTSGREYNEQFF.